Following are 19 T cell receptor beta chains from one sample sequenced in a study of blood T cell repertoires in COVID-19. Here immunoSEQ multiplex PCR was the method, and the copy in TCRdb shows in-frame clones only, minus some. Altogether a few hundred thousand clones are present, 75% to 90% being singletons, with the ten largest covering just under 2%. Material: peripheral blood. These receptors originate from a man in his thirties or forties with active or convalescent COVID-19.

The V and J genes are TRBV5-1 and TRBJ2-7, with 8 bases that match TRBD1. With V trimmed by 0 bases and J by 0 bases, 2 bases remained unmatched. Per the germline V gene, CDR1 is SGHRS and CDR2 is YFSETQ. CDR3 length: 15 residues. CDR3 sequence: CASSLGTGSSYEQYF. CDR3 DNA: TGCGCCAGCAGCTTGGGGACAGGGAGCTCCTACGAGCAGTACTTC. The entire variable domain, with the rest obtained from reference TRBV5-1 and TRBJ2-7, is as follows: KAGVTQTPRYLIKTRGQQVTLSCSPISGHRSVSWYQQTPGQGLQFLFEYFSETQRNKGNFPGRFSGRQFSNSRSEMNVSTLELGDSALYLCASSLGTGSSYEQYFGPGTRLTVT.

CDR3 loop: CASSLQGADEQFF. The CDR3 DNA reads TGTGCCAGCAGCCTACAGGGGGCCGATGAGCAGTTCTTC. V usage is TRBV3-1 (or the pseudogene TRBV3-2) and J usage is TRBJ2-1; 9 bases are shared with TRBD1. V gave up 4 bases and J gave up 8 bases; unmatched junction bases: 3. The CDR3 runs 13 residues. The germline CDR1 and CDR2 sequences are LGHDT and YNNKEL (reference sequence).

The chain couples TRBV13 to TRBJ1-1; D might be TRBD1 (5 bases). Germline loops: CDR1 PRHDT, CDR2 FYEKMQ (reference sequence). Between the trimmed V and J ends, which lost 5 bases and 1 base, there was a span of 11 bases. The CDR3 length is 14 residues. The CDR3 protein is CASSVPQGNTEAFF. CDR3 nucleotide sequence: TGTGCCAGCAGCGTACCCCAGGGGAACACTGAAGCTTTCTTT.

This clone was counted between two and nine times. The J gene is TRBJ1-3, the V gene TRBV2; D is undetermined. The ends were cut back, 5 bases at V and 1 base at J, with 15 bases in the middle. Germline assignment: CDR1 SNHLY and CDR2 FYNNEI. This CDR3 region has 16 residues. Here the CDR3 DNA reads TGTGCCAGCAGTCCCCGGACTGGAACTTCTGGAAACACCATATATTTT. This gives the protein CASSPRTGTSGNTIYF.

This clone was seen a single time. The chain's CDR3 is CASARGSSPLHF. The CDR3 nucleotides read TGTGCCAGCGCCCGGGGGAGCTCACCCCTCCACTTT. The V gene is TRBV9, the J gene TRBJ1-6; D may be TRBD1 (5 bases). The ends were cut back, 7 bases at V and 10 bases at J, with 12 bases in the middle. This CDR3 is built from 12 residues. The V gene's germline CDR1 is SGDLS and CDR2 YYNGEE.

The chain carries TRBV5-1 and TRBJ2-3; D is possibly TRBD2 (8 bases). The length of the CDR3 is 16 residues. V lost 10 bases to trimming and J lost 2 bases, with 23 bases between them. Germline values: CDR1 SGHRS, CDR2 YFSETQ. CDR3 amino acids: CARTEGAGGITDTQYF. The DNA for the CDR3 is TGCGCCCGCACCGAGGGGGCGGGGGGTATCACAGATACGCAGTATTTT.

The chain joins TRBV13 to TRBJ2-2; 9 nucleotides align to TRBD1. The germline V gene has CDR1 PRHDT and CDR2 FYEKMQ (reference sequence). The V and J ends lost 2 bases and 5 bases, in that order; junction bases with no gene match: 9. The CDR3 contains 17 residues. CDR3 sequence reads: CASSLRRGQGLTGELFF. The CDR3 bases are TGTGCCAGCAGCTTAAGAAGGGGACAGGGCTTGACCGGGGAGCTGTTTTTT.

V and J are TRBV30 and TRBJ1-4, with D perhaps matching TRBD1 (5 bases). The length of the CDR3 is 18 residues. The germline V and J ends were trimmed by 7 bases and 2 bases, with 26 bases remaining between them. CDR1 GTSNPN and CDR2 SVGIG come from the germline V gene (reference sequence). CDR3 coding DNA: TGTGCCTTCCGAGCGGGCAGGGCCAGGTTAAGCACTAATGAAAAACTGTTTTTT. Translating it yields CAFRAGRARLSTNEKLFF.

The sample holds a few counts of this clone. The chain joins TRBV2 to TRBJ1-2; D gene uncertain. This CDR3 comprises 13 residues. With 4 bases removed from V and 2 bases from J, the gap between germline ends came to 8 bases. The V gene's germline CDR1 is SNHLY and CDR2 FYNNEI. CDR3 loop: CASSVSGNYGYTF. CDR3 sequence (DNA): TGTGCCAGCAGTGTCTCGGGAAACTATGGCTACACCTTC. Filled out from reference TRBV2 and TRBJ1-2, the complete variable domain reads EPEVTQTPSHQVTQMGQEVILRCVPISNHLYFYWYRQILGQKVEFLVSFYNNEISEKSEIFDDQFSVERPDGSNFTLKIRSTKLEDSAMYFCASSVSGNYGYTFGSGTRLTVV.

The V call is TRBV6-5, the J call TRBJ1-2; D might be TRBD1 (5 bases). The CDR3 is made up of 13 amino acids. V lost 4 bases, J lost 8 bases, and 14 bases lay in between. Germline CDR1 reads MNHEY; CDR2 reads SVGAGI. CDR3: CASSSPRVYGYTF. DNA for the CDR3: TGTGCCAGCAGTTCCCCCAGGGTATACGGCTACACCTTC.

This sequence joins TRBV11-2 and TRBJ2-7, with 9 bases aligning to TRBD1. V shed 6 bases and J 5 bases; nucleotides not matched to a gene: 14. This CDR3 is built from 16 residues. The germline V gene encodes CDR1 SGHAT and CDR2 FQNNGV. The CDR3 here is CASSPNVRDRENEQYF. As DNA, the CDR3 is TGTGCCAGCAGTCCGAATGTACGGGACAGGGAGAACGAGCAGTACTTC.

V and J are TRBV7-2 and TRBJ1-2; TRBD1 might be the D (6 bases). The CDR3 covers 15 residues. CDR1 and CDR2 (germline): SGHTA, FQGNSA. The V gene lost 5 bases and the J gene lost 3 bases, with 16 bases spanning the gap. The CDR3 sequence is CASSLSVDSYYGYTF. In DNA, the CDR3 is TGTGCCAGCAGCCTCAGCGTGGACAGCTACTATGGCTACACCTTC.

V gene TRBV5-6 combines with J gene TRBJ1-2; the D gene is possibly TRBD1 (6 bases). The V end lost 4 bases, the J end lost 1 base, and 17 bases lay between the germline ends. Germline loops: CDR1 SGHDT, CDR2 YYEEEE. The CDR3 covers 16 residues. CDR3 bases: TGTGCCAGCAGCAAGTGGACAGAAAAGTTTAACTATGGCTACACCTTC. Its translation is CASSKWTEKFNYGYTF.

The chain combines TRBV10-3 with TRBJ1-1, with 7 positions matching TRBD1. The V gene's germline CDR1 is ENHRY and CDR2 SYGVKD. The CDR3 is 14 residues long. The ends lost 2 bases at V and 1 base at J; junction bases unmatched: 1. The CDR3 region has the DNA TGTGCCATCAGTGAGCAGGGGGAGAACACTGAAGCTTTCTTT. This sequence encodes CAISEQGENTEAFF.

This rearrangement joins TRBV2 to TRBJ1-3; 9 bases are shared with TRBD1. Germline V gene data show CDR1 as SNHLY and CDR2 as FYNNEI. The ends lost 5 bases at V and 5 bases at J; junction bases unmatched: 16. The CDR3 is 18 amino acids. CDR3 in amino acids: CASSWGPGQGILRNTIYF. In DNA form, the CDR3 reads TGTGCCAGCAGTTGGGGACCCGGACAGGGGATTCTTAGAAACACCATATATTTT. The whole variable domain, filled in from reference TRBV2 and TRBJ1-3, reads EPEVTQTPSHQVTQMGQEVILRCVPISNHLYFYWYRQILGQKVEFLVSFYNNEISEKSEIFDDQFSVERPDGSNFTLKIRSTKLEDSAMYFCASSWGPGQGILRNTIYFGEGSWLTVV.

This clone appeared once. This chain's CDR3 is CASSGSGDSLEQYF. CDR3 nucleotides: TGTGCCAGCAGCGGGAGCGGGGACTCTTTAGAGCAGTACTTC. This sequence joins TRBV7-2 and TRBJ2-7; 7 positions match TRBD2. Trimming at V came to 5 bases and at J to 7 bases, leaving 11 bases not matched to a gene. The CDR3 is 14 residues long. Germline CDR1 is SGHTA and CDR2 is FQGNSA.

The CDR3 is CASSEEAGVEKLFF. The CDR3 nucleotides read TGTGCCAGCAGTGAAGAGGCAGGGGTTGAAAAACTGTTTTTT. The chain is built from TRBV2 and TRBJ1-4; D possibly corresponds to TRBD1 (6 bases). This CDR3 is built from 14 residues. Germline assignment: CDR1 SNHLY and CDR2 FYNNEI. V lost 1 base and J lost 7, with 10 bases in between.

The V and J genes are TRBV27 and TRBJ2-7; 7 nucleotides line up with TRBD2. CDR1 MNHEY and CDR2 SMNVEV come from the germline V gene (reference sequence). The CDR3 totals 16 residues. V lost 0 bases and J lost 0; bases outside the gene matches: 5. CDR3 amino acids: CASSLSGGAFSYEQYF. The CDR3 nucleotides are TGTGCCAGCAGTTTATCGGGAGGGGCTTTCTCCTACGAGCAGTACTTC.

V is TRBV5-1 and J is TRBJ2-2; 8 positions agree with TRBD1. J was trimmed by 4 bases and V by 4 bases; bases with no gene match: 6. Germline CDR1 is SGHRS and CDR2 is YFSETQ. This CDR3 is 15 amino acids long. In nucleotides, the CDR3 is TGCGCCAGCAGCACAGGACAGGGAGTCACCGGGGAGCTGTTTTTT. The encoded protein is CASSTGQGVTGELFF.